This is a list of T cell receptor beta chains from one sample in a study of OX40 agonist ivuxolimab in advanced cancers. Clones were sequenced by immunoSEQ multiplex PCR, and TCRdb holds only the in-frame ones, with some missing. The sample has around 95,000 clones; approximately 90% are singletons. The sequenced sample was CD4+ or CD8+ T cells sorted from blood, obtained in a trial of the OX40 agonist ivuxolimab. Receptors were obtained from an adult with an advanced solid tumor such as melanoma, head and neck, liver or kidney cancer. Each CDR3 is given with its conserved first and last residue. Each record gives: J gene, clone size, D gene, V gene, CDR3 protein, CDR3 DNA. A D gene is named only where the DNA matches it firmly. Size tells how often a clone was seen (once, few, many) or the class of an expanded clone, and some rows leave it out.

>TRBJ2-6|.|.|TRBV19
CASSSSPDSGANVLTF
TGTGCCAGTAGTTCAAGTCCAGACTCTGGGGCCAACGTCCTGACTTTC
>TRBJ2-5|.|.|TRBV28
CASSLPGGTAKETQYF
TGTGCCAGCAGTTTACCAGGGGGGACGGCCAAAGAGACCCAGTACTTC
>TRBJ2-1|.|.|TRBV7-2
CASSQGGRPLAKQFF
TGTGCCAGCAGCCAGGGGGGCCGCCCACTCGCGAAGCAGTTCTTC
>TRBJ2-2|.|.|TRBV5-1
CASTALVNTGELFF
TGCGCCAGCACTGCGCTTGTAAACACCGGGGAGCTGTTTTTT
>TRBJ1-1|.|.|TRBV4-1
CASSQRGEAFF
TGCGCCAGCAGCCAAAGAGGTGAAGCTTTCTTT
>TRBJ2-1|.|.|TRBV6-8
CASSTTRAPYYNEQFF
TGTGCCAGCTCCACGACGAGGGCCCCTTACTACAATGAGCAGTTCTTC
>TRBJ2-7|few|TRBD1|TRBV6-5
CASSYSNRGDHEQYF
TGTGCCAGCAGTTACTCCAACAGGGGGGATCACGAGCAGTACTTC
>TRBJ1-2|.|TRBD1|TRBV10-3
CAISSGQGYGYTF
TGTGCCATCAGTTCGGGACAGGGGTATGGCTACACCTTC
>TRBJ2-5|.|.|TRBV6-5
CASSSRRGARETQYF
TGTGCCAGCAGTTCACGAAGGGGTGCCAGAGAGACCCAGTACTTC
>TRBJ2-7|.|TRBD1|TRBV7-9
CASSPFGTVLEQYF
TGTGCCAGCAGCCCATTTGGGACAGTTTTAGAGCAGTACTTC
>TRBJ1-3|.|.|TRBV7-8
CASSLALRTYSGNTIYF
TGTGCCAGCAGCTTAGCCCTAAGGACGTACTCTGGAAACACCATATATTTT
>TRBJ2-3|.|.|TRBV7-7
CASSLGVQNTDTQYF
TGTGCCAGCAGCTTAGGAGTCCAGAACACAGATACGCAGTATTTT
>TRBJ2-7|.|TRBD1|TRBV6-6
CASSLTGGSSYEQYF
TGTGCCAGCAGTCTCACAGGGGGCTCCTCCTACGAGCAGTACTTC
>TRBJ1-1|.|.|TRBV30
CASPDPKGTEAFF
TGTGCCTCCCCCGACCCGAAAGGGACTGAAGCTTTCTTT
>TRBJ1-2|.|TRBD1|TRBV5-1
CASSLAGQGSHGYTF
TGCGCCAGCAGCTTGGCAGGACAGGGATCCCATGGCTACACCTTC
>TRBJ2-5|.|.|TRBV1
CTSSQSTRDSQLETQYF
TGCACCAGCAGCCAATCGACCCGGGACAGTCAATTGGAGACCCAGTACTTC
>TRBJ1-6|.|.|TRBV7-9
CASRRTENSPLHF
TGTGCCAGCAGACGGACGGAGAATTCACCCCTCCACTTT
>TRBJ1-2|.|.|TRBV25-1
CASSEGARGYTF
TGTGCCAGCAGTGAGGGGGCCCGAGGCTACACCTTC
>TRBJ1-6|.|TRBD1|TRBV18
CASSPGGQGESPLHF
TGTGCCAGCTCACCTGGGGGACAGGGAGAATCACCCCTCCACTTT
>TRBJ1-6|once|.|TRBV14
CASSHGGRTRNSPLHF
TGTGCCAGCAGCCACGGGGGGAGGACCCGGAATTCACCCCTCCACTTT